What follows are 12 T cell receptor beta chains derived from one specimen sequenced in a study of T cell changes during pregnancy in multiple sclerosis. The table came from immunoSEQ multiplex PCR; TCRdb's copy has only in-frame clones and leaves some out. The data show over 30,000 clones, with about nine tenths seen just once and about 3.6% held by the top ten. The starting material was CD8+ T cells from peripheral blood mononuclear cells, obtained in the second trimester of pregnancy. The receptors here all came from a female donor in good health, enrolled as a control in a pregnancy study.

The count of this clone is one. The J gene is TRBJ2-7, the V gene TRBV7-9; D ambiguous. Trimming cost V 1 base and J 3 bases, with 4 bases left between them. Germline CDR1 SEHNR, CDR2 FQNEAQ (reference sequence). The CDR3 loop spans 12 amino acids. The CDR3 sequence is CASSLGDYEQYF. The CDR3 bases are TGTGCCAGCAGCTTAGGAGACTACGAGCAGTACTTC. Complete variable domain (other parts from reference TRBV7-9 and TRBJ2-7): DTGVSQNPRHKITKRGQNVTFRCDPISEHNRLYWYRQTLGQGPEFLTYFQNEAQLEKSRLLSDRFSAERPKGSFSTLEIQRTEQGDSAMYLCASSLGDYEQYFGPGTRLTVT.

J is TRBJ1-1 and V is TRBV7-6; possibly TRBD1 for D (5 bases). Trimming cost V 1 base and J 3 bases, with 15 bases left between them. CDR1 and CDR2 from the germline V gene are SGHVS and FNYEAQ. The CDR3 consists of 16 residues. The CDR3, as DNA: TGTGCCAGCAGCTTAGTCGACGGGGGGTCCTACACTGAAGCTTTCTTT. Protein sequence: CASSLVDGGSYTEAFF.

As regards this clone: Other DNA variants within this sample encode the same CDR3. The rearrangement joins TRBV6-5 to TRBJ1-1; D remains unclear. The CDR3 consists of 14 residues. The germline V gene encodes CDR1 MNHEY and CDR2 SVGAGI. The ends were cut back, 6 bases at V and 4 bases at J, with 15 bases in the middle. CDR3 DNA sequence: TGTGCCAGCAGCTACGAGCGGGCGCCCACTGAAGCTTTCTTT. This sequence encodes CASSYERAPTEAFF.

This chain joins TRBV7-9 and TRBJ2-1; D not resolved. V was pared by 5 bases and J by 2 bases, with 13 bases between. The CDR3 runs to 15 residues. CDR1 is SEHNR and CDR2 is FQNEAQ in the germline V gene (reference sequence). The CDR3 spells CASSPRRGTYNEQFF. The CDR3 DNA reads TGTGCCAGCAGCCCCCGTCGAGGAACCTACAATGAGCAGTTCTTC.

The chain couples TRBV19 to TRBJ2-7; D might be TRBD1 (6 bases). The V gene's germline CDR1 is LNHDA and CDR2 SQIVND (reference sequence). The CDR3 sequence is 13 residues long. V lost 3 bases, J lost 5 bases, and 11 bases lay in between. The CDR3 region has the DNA TGTGCCAGTAGTATCACAACAGGGAACGAGCAGTACTTC. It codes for CASSITTGNEQYF.

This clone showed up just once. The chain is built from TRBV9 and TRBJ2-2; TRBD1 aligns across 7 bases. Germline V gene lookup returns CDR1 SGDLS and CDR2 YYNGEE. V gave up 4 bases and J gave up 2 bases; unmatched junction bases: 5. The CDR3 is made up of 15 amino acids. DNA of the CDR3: TGTGCCAGCAGCCCCGACAGGGCAAACACCGGGGAGCTGTTTTTT. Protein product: CASSPDRANTGELFF.

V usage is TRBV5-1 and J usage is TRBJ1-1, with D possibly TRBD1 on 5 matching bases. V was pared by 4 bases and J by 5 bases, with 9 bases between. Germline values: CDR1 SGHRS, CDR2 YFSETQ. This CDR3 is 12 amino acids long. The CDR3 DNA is TGCGCCAGCAGCCCGGGGGGGACTGAAGCTTTCTTT. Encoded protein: CASSPGGTEAFF.

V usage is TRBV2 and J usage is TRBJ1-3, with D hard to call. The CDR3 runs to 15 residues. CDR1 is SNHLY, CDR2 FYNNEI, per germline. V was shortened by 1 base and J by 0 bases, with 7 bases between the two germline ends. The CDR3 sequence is CASSEGLSSGNTIYF. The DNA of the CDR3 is TGTGCCAGCAGTGAAGGACTTTCCTCTGGAAACACCATATATTTT.

This CDR3 reads CASSYSIRGTRDEQFF. For the CDR3, the DNA is TGTGCCAGCAGTTACTCGATACGGGGAACTAGGGATGAGCAGTTCTTC. This chain connects TRBV6-5 to TRBJ2-1; tentative D call: TRBD2 (5 bases). The V gene lost 0 bases and the J gene lost 8 bases, with 17 bases spanning the gap. This CDR3 spans 16 amino acids. From germline, CDR1 is MNHEY and CDR2 SVGAGI.

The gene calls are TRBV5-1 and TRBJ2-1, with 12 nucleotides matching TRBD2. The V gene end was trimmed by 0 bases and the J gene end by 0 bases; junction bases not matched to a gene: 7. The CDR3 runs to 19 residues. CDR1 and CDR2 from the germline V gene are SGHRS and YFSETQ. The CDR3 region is CASSLGSSGGVPSYNEQFF. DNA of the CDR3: TGCGCCAGCAGCTTGGGTTCTAGCGGGGGGGTCCCCTCCTACAATGAGCAGTTCTTC.

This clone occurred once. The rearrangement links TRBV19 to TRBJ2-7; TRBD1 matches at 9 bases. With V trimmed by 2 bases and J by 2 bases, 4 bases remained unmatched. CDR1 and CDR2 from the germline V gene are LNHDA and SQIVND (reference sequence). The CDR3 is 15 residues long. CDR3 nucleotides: TGTGCCAGTAGTATATTTGGGACAGGGACCTACGAGCAGTACTTC. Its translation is CASSIFGTGTYEQYF.

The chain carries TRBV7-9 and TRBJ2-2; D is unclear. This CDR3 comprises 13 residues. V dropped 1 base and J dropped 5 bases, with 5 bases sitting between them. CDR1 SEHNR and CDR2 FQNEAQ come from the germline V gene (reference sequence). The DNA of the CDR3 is TGTGCCAGCAGCTTAGTCCGGACCGGGGAGCTGTTTTTT. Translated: CASSLVRTGELFF.